This T cell receptor beta chain was recovered during a study of T cells in localized non-small cell lung cancer. TCRdb's copy holds only in-frame clones and misses some; the assay was immunoSEQ multiplex PCR. The profile shows over 30,000 clones, almost 90% of them singletons. Whole-study results and caveats: Uninvolved adjacent lung had the highest recorded T cell clonality, with tumor below it. A median of 57 of the top 100 tumor clones appeared in adjacent lung, which was paired and uninvolved.

Trimming shortened V by 0 bases and J by 7 bases, and 8 bases separated the two germline ends. Germline V lookup: CDR1 SGHDT, CDR2 YYEEEE. CDR3 length: 14 amino acids. Note on this clone: As yet, its antigen is unknown.

This receptor was identified in a man aged 40-75 years with stage I lung adenocarcinoma. This chain links TRBV5-6 with TRBJ1-6; D not certain. The sequenced sample was peripheral blood, obtained before any cancer treatment. The CDR3 DNA follows: TGTGCCAGCAGCTTGGGGCTGGGGAATTCACCCCTCCACTTT. Protein: CASSLGLGNSPLHF. The full variable domain, rest sourced from reference TRBV5-6 and TRBJ1-6, is DAGVTQSPTHLIKTRGQQVTLRCSPKSGHDTVSWYQQALGQGPQFIFQYYEEEERQRGNFPDRFSGHQFPNYSSELNVNALLLGDSALYLCASSLGLGNSPLHFGNGTRLTVT.